This T cell receptor beta chain was sequenced during a study of blood T cell repertoires in COVID-19. Study-wide context: COVID-19 samples collected from the United States, Italy and Spain covered acute and convalescent phases. Sources were T cells, B-cell-depleted T cells, or PBMCs; the material itself was cDNA or gDNA.

Authors' methods: Scientists estimated how many nucleated cells there were by amplifying reference gene primers. Sequenced by immunoSEQ multiplex PCR; TCRdb stores in-frame clones only, minus some. V and J calls and clone size come straight from that table; D and trimming were deduced from the DNA. The sample yields 15,000 to 20,000 clones, about 90% seen once. With V trimmed by 2 bases and J by 8 bases, 9 bases remained unmatched. The CDR3 totals 15 residues. Germline CDR1 MNHEY, CDR2 SVGAGI. The specimen was peripheral blood. V gene TRBV6-5 combines with J gene TRBJ1-2; 9 nucleotides line up with TRBD1. This TCR derives from a human donor in a cohort sampled during active COVID-19. CDR3 protein: CASSYAYRGRGGYTF. CDR3 sequence (DNA): TGTGCCAGCAGTTACGCCTACAGGGGGCGCGGGGGCTACACCTTC.